The 14 T cell receptor beta chains in this list originate from one sample, sequenced in a study of post-analysis software for immune sequencing data. Unique molecular identifiers had been added to the TCR beta cDNA libraries. TCRdb redid the calling of the PCR reads with MiXCR, one entry per CDR3 protein. Of about 500,000 distinct CDR3 sequences in the sample, less than 45% are singletons; the top ten hold 12%. The study's findings and limits: Controls had lower frequencies than patients of a few TRBV segments, which included TRBV5-6, TRBV5-1 and TRBV20-1.

Antigen specificity for these receptors is unknown. Input material: blood. These receptors were taken from a girl between 5 and 17 years old with multiple sclerosis.

This chain uses TRBV7-2 with TRBJ2-1; possibly TRBD1 for D (6 bases). The ends were cut back, 6 bases at V and 4 bases at J, with 13 bases in the middle. The CDR3 consists of 14 residues. Germline lookup yields CDR1 SGHTA and CDR2 FQGNSA. CDR3 sequence reads: CASRPWDTYNEQFF. The CDR3 nucleotides are TGTGCCAGCAGACCTTGGGACACGTACAATGAGCAGTTCTTC.

The CDR3 DNA follows: TGTGCCAGCAGCTTCCCAGGGCAGGGGAGCTCCTACAATGAGCAGTTCTTC. It is translated as CASSFPGQGSSYNEQFF. The chain combines TRBV6-6 with TRBJ2-1, with a tentative D call TRBD1 (6 bases). Per germline, CDR1 MNHNY and CDR2 SVGAGI (reference sequence). The CDR3 runs 17 residues. Between the trimmed V and J ends, which lost 6 bases and 0 bases, there was a span of 18 bases.

The genes are TRBV7-8 and TRBJ2-5; 7 nucleotides agree with TRBD1. With V trimmed by 5 bases and J by 5 bases, 8 bases remained unmatched. CDR3 length equals 14 residues. Germline lookup yields CDR1 SGHVS and CDR2 FQNEAQ. The CDR3 DNA sequence: TGTGCCAGCAGCAAAAAGGGACAGAAGGAGACCCAGTACTTC. Protein sequence: CASSKKGQKETQYF.

The V call is TRBV3-1, the J call TRBJ2-3, with D hard to call. This CDR3 comprises 15 residues. Trimming left V 3 bases short and J 6 bases short, with 16 bases between. Germline CDR1 and CDR2: LGHDT and YNNKEL (reference sequence). The CDR3 sequence is CASSHPYSHLDTQYF. DNA of the CDR3: TGTGCCAGCAGCCATCCCTACTCCCACTTGGATACGCAGTATTTT.

The chain uses TRBV6-6 and TRBJ2-1, with unresolved D. CDR1 MNHNY and CDR2 SVGAGI come from the germline V gene (reference sequence). This CDR3 is 12 amino acids long. Trimming pared 2 bases from V and 6 bases from J, leaving 5 bases between. CDR3 sequence (DNA): TGTGCCAGCAGTTACGTGGTCAATGAGCAGTTCTTC. Protein sequence: CASSYVVNEQFF.

In this sample, this clonotype turned up a few times. The chain uses TRBV20-1 and TRBJ2-1; the match to TRBD1 covers 10 bases. The CDR3 sequence is 15 residues long. With V trimmed by 0 bases and J by 8 bases, 7 bases remained unmatched. Germline lookup yields CDR1 DFQATT and CDR2 SNEGSKA (reference sequence). The CDR3 DNA reads as TGCAGTGCTAGAGATAAGGACAGGGGGTTCGATGAGCAGTTCTTC. Its translation is CSARDKDRGFDEQFF.

The chain carries TRBV4-1 and TRBJ2-7, with D possibly called TRBD1 or TRBD2 (6 bases each). The V and J ends lost 0 bases and 3 bases respectively, with 18 bases between them. The germline V gene has CDR1 MGHRA and CDR2 YSYEKL. The CDR3 is 17 residues long. CDR3 amino acids: CASSQDRGVTGFYEQYF. As DNA, the CDR3 is TGCGCCAGCAGCCAAGATAGGGGGGTTACAGGGTTCTACGAGCAGTACTTC.

Only a few counts were recorded for this clonotype. The chain uses TRBV12-3 or TRBV12-4 and TRBJ2-3; D gene unclear. The CDR3 spans 10 residues. Trimming took 8 bases from V and 4 from J, leaving 4 bases between them. The DNA for the CDR3 is TGTGCCAGCGCCTCAGATACGCAGTATTTT. Its protein is CASASDTQYF.

The J gene is TRBJ2-1, the V gene TRBV24-1; no firm D call. Germline V gene sequence: CDR1 KGHDR, CDR2 SFDVKD. V was cut by 3 bases and J by 0 bases, with 5 bases left in between. This CDR3 contains 14 residues. In DNA form, the CDR3 reads TGTGCCACCAGTGATCCCGGCTCCTACAATGAGCAGTTCTTC. It codes for CATSDPGSYNEQFF.

This rearrangement joins TRBV12-3 or TRBV12-4 to TRBJ2-1, with 8 bases matching TRBD2. This CDR3 has 14 amino acids. The V and J ends lost 6 bases and 3 bases, in that order; junction bases with no gene match: 4. DNA of the CDR3: TGTGCCAGCAGGGCGGGAGGCAACTACAATGAGCAGTTCTTC. Translation gives CASRAGGNYNEQFF.

This chain connects TRBV7-9 to TRBJ2-3; D uncertain. CDR1 and CDR2 from the germline V gene are SEHNR and FQNEAQ (reference sequence). Between the trimmed V and J ends, which lost 1 base and 4 bases, there was a span of 12 bases. The CDR3 consists of 15 residues. The CDR3 coding sequence is TGTGCCAGCAGCTTAGGAGTCGTGAGATCAGATACGCAGTATTTT. Translated: CASSLGVVRSDTQYF.

The V and J genes are TRBV29-1 and TRBJ2-5, with 7 bases lining up with TRBD2. The CDR3 totals 13 residues. V lost 1 base, J lost 11 bases, and 10 bases stayed unmatched. Germline lookup yields CDR1 SQVTM and CDR2 ANQGSEA. CDR3 in amino acids: CSVEVGRELEQYF. Here the CDR3 DNA reads TGCAGCGTTGAAGTAGGGCGGGAGCTTGAGCAGTACTTC.

This clonotype was seen a handful of times. The CDR3 spells CASSALDGYEQYF. As DNA, the CDR3 is TGTGCCAGCAGCGCCTTGGACGGCTACGAGCAGTACTTC. The J gene is TRBJ2-7, the V gene TRBV2; D gene ambiguous. Germline lookup yields CDR1 SNHLY and CDR2 FYNNEI. The CDR3 runs to 13 residues. Deletions cut 6 bases from V and 3 bases from J, with 12 bases between. Looking up the rest from reference TRBV2 and TRBJ2-7 gives the full variable domain: EPEVTQTPSHQVTQMGQEVILRCVPISNHLYFYWYRQILGQKVEFLVSFYNNEISEKSEIFDDQFSVERPDGSNFTLKIRSTKLEDSAMYFCASSALDGYEQYFGPGTRLTVT.

This clonotype appeared a few times. The chain carries TRBV20-1 and TRBJ2-1; 11 bases fit TRBD2. Per germline, CDR1 DFQATT and CDR2 SNEGSKA (reference sequence). The CDR3 runs to 13 residues. The ends lost 5 bases at V and 7 bases at J; junction bases unmatched: 4. CDR3 protein: CSAPRLAGNEQFF. CDR3 sequence (DNA): TGCAGTGCTCCCCGACTAGCGGGAAATGAGCAGTTCTTC.